This entry features one TCR beta chain sequence. This CDR3 region has 13 residues. V was pared by 4 bases and J by 5 bases, with 10 bases between. The data were obtained in a study of T-cell reconstitution after alpha-beta-depleted transplantation in children. The TCRbeta library was prepared with unique molecular identifiers. TCRdb used MiXCR to reprocess the PCR reads, holding one entry per CDR3 protein. The sample carries more than 450,000 distinct CDR3 sequences, approximately 20% recorded once. The sequence was collected from a human donor who donated a stem cell graft to a child with acute lymphoblastic leukemia. This sample comprised PBMCs from the stem cell graft donor, obtained from the stem cell graft. The J gene is TRBJ2-3, the V gene TRBV12-3 or TRBV12-4, with a possible D match to TRBD1 (5 bases). The CDR3 loop reads CASSYGHVDTQYF. As DNA, the CDR3 is TGTGCCAGCAGTTACGGACATGTAGATACGCAGTATTTT.